What follows are 13 T cell receptor beta chains derived from one specimen sequenced in a study of vaccination and CD4 T cells after COVID-19 (dated 2022 in TCRdb). Their cognate antigens are unknown. Library preparation employed PCR. The instrument given in TCRdb is Illumina iSeq 100. TCR sequencing of DNA from cultured CD4+ T cells used the Oncomine TCR Beta short-read assay at the Johns Hopkins FTIC core. TCRdb reworked the public reads: Q25 trimming with fastp, MiXCR clone assembly, productive beta chains retained. Each entry is one CDR3 protein sequence, shown with its most common DNA and genes. Counted in this sample were approximately 12,000 distinct CDR3 sequences; roughly 61% of them appeared once. Roughly 27% of the sample rests with the top ten. Sample treatment or condition, as interpreted from the label and publication: roughly ten-day PBMC culture with coronavirus spike peptide pools or control peptides (ViraFEST assay).

The input for sequencing was CD4+ T cells from blood, cultured in vitro, taken before SARS-CoV-2 vaccination. The receptor source for this set is a human donor who had recovered from COVID-19.

This clonotype was counted a few times. The rearrangement uses TRBV20-1 and TRBJ1-4; D is ambiguous. V lost 0 bases and J lost 4, with 9 bases in between. Germline CDR1 reads DFQATT; CDR2 reads SNEGSKA (reference sequence). The CDR3 sequence is 14 residues long. CDR3 bases: TGCAGTGCTAGAGAGGACGGGGATAATGAAAAACTGTTTTTT. Its protein is CSAREDGDNEKLFF.

CDR3 sequence (DNA): TGTGCCAGCAGGGACAGCCTGGGGACTGAAGCTTTCTTT. It yields the protein CASRDSLGTEAFF. V is TRBV6-1 and J is TRBJ1-1; D perhaps matches TRBD1 (6 bases). The CDR3 covers 13 residues. V was clipped by 6 bases and J by 5 bases, with 13 bases between them. From germline, CDR1 is MNHNS and CDR2 SASEGT.

The J gene is TRBJ2-1, the V gene TRBV27; TRBD1 matches at 12 bases. The CDR3 length is 14 residues. The V and J ends lost 6 bases and 9 bases, in that order; junction bases with no gene match: 6. CDR1 is MNHEY, CDR2 SMNVEV, per germline (reference sequence). Here the CDR3 DNA reads TGTGCCAGCAGCCTGGGGACAGGGGGCACTGAGCAGTTCTTC. It specifies CASSLGTGGTEQFF.

The chain recombines TRBV7-3 with TRBJ2-1; weak D call: TRBD2 (5 bases). The CDR3 extends over 15 amino acids. The germline CDR1 and CDR2 sequences are SGHTA and FQGTGA. V was trimmed by 1 base and J by 5 bases, leaving 12 bases between them. CDR3 DNA sequence: TGTGCCAGCAGCTTAAGCCGTGGGAGAAACAATGAGCAGTTCTTC. Protein product: CASSLSRGRNNEQFF.

The V gene is TRBV24-1, the J gene TRBJ2-1; D ambiguous. Germline V gene sequence: CDR1 KGHDR, CDR2 SFDVKD. The CDR3 extends over 12 amino acids. V was pared by 9 bases and J by 5 bases, with 10 bases between. The CDR3 here is CATGSFDNEQFF. CDR3 sequence (DNA): TGTGCCACCGGCAGCTTTGACAATGAGCAGTTCTTC.

This rearrangement joins TRBV15 to TRBJ2-3; 7 nucleotides match TRBD2. Germline CDR1 reads LNHNV; CDR2 reads YYDKDF (reference sequence). The CDR3 consists of 14 residues. J lost 9 bases, V lost 5 bases, and 11 bases had no gene match. Here the CDR3 reads CATSPRTSLSTQYF. The CDR3 region has the DNA TGTGCCACCAGCCCGAGGACTAGTCTTTCGACGCAGTATTTT.

The J gene is TRBJ2-3, the V gene TRBV6-2 or TRBV6-3; 9 positions match TRBD2. Losses at the gene ends were 5 bases for V and 2 bases for J; bases not matched to a gene: 8. Germline-derived CDR1 and CDR2 are MNHEY and SVGEGT. The length of the CDR3 is 16 residues. The CDR3 DNA sequence: TGTGCCAGCAGTACCGTCCTAGCGGGGACCACAGATACGCAGTATTTT. This encodes CASSTVLAGTTDTQYF.

V usage is TRBV27 and J usage is TRBJ1-1; possibly TRBD1 for D (5 bases). Germline CDR1 and CDR2: MNHEY and SMNVEV (reference sequence). V was trimmed by 4 bases and J by 3 bases, leaving 12 bases between them. The length of the CDR3 is 14 residues. CDR3 coding DNA: TGTGCCAGCAGTTCCCCAGGGAAAGACACTGAAGCTTTCTTT. Translating gives CASSSPGKDTEAFF.

This clonotype was recorded only once. V is TRBV27 and J is TRBJ2-3; 10 bases fit TRBD2. Per germline, CDR1 MNHEY and CDR2 SMNVEV (reference sequence). The trim removed 7 bases at V and 3 bases at J, leaving 10 bases unmatched. The CDR3 consists of 16 residues. The CDR3 DNA is TGTGCCAGCACTTCCCTAGCGGGAGATCGGACAGATACGCAGTATTTT. Its translation is CASTSLAGDRTDTQYF.

The gene calls are TRBV20-1 and TRBJ2-7, with D unclear. This CDR3 comprises 12 residues. The ends were cut back, 3 bases at V and 6 bases at J, with 12 bases in the middle. Germline values: CDR1 DFQATT, CDR2 SNEGSKA (reference sequence). In DNA form, the CDR3 reads TGCAGTGCTAGTCCGCTAGTAGCCGAGCAGTACTTC. It translates to CSASPLVAEQYF.

In this sample, this clonotype turned up a few times. V and J are TRBV20-1 and TRBJ2-2; a weak D match, TRBD2 (6 bases). The CDR3 runs to 16 residues. Trimming took off 0 bases at V and 2 bases at J, with 13 bases between the two ends. In germline, CDR1 is DFQATT, CDR2 SNEGSKA (reference sequence). The CDR3 region has the DNA TGCAGTGCTAGAGAAGCGGGCGGGGCAAACACCGGGGAGCTGTTTTTT. Residues: CSAREAGGANTGELFF.

The chain links TRBV19 to TRBJ2-7; D ambiguous. V dropped 4 bases and J dropped 6 bases, with 7 bases sitting between them. CDR3 size: 11 residues. Germline values: CDR1 LNHDA, CDR2 SQIVND (reference sequence). DNA of the CDR3: TGTGCCAGTAGTACATGGGGCGAGCAGTACTTC. This encodes CASSTWGEQYF.

The rearrangement links TRBV7-2 to TRBJ2-7; 7 bases fit TRBD1. Trimming at V came to 3 bases and at J to 0 bases, leaving 8 bases not matched to a gene. Germline assignment: CDR1 SGHTA and CDR2 FQGNSA. This CDR3 contains 16 residues. The CDR3 DNA follows: TGTGCCAGCAGCTTCGCAGGGGGAGCTAGCTCCTACGAGCAGTACTTC. As protein: CASSFAGGASSYEQYF.